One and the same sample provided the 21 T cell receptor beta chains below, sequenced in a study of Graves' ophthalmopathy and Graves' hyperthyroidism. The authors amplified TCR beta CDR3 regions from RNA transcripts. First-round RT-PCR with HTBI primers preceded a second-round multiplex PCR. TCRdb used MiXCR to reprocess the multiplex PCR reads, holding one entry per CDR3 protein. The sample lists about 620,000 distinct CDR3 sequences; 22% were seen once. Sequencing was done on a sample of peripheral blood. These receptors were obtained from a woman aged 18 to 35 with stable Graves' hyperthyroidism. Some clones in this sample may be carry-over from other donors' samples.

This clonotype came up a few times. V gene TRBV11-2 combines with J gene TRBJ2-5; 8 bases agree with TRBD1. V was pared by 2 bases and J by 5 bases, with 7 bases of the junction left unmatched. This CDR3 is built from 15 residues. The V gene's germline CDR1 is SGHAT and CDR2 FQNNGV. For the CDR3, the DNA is TGTGCCAGCAGCTTACAGGGGGCCCCCGGGGAGACCCAGTACTTC. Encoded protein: CASSLQGAPGETQYF.

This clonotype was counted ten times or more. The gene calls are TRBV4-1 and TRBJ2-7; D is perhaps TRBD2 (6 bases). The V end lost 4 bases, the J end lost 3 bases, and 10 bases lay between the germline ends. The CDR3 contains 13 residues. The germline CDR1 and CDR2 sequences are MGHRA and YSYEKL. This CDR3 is CASSPTGDYEQYF. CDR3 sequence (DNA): TGCGCCAGCAGCCCCACGGGGGACTACGAGCAGTACTTC.

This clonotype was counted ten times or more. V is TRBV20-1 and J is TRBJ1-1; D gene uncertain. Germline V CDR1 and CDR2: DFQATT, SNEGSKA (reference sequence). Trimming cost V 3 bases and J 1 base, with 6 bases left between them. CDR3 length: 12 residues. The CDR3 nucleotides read TGCAGTGCTAGCCGACAGAACACTGAAGCTTTCTTT. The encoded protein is CSASRQNTEAFF.

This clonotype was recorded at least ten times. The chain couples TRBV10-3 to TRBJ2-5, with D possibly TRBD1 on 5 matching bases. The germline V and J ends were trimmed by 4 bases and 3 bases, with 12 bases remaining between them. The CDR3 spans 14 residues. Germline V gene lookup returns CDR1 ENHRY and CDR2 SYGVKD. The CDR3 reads CAISGYDREETQYF. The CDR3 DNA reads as TGTGCCATCAGTGGCTACGACAGAGAAGAGACCCAGTACTTC.

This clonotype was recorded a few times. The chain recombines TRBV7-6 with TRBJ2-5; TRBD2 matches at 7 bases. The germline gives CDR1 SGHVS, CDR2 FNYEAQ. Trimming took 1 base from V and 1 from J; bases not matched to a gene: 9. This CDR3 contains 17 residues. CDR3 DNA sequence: TGTGCCAGCAGCTTAGGATTCGGGAGGACTTTCCAAGAGACCCAGTACTTC. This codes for CASSLGFGRTFQETQYF.

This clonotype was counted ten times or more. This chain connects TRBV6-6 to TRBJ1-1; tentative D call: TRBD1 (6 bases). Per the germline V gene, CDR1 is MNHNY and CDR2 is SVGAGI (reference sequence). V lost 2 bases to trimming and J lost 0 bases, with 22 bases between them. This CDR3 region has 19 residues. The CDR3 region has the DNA TGTGCCAGCAGTTACCGACAAGGCGACAGGCTTCCCATGAACACTGAAGCTTTCTTT. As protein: CASSYRQGDRLPMNTEAFF.

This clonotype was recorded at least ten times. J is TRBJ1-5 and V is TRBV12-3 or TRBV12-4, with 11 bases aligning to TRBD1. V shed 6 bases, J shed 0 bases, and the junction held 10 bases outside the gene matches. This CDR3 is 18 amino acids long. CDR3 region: CASRRDRTGGYSNQPQHF. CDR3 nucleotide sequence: TGTGCCAGCAGACGCGACCGGACAGGGGGCTATAGCAATCAGCCCCAGCATTTT.

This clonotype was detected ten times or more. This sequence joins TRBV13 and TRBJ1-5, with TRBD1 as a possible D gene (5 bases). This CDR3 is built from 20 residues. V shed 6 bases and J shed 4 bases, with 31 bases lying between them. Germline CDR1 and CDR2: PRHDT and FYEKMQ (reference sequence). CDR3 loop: CASRRRGPFGETDLNQPQHF. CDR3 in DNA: TGTGCCAGCAGACGTAGGGGACCCTTTGGAGAGACAGACCTTAATCAGCCCCAGCATTTT.

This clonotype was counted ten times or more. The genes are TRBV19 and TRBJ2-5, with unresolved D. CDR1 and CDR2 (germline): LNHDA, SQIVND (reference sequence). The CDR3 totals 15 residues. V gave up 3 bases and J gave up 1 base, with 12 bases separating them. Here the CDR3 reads CASSMYWAPQETQYF. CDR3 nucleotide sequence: TGTGCCAGTAGTATGTATTGGGCACCCCAAGAGACCCAGTACTTC. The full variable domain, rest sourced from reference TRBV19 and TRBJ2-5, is DGGITQSPKYLFRKEGQNVTLSCEQNLNHDAMYWYRQDPGQGLRLIYYSQIVNDFQKGDIAEGYSVSREKKESFPLTVTSAQKNPTAFYLCASSMYWAPQETQYFGPGTRLLVL.

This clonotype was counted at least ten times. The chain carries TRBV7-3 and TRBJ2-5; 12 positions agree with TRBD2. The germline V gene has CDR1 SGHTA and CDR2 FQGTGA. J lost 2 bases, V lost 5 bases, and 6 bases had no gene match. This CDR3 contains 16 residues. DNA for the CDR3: TGTGCCAGCAGCACAGGACTAGCGGGACGGCAAGAGACCCAGTACTTC. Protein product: CASSTGLAGRQETQYF.

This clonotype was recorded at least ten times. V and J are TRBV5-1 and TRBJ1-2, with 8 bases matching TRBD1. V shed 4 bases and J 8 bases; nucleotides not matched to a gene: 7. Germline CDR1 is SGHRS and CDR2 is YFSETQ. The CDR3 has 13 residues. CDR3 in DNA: TGCGCCAGCAGCCCGACAGGGGATAGGGGCTACACCTTC. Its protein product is CASSPTGDRGYTF.

CDR3 in DNA: TGTGCCAGCTCAGGGGGCTCGAACACCATATATTTT. Its protein product is CASSGGSNTIYF. The chain employs TRBV12-3 or TRBV12-4 and TRBJ1-3; 8 bases are a match to TRBD1. The CDR3 is 12 amino acids. Trimming at V came to 8 bases and at J to 7 bases, leaving 4 bases not matched to a gene.

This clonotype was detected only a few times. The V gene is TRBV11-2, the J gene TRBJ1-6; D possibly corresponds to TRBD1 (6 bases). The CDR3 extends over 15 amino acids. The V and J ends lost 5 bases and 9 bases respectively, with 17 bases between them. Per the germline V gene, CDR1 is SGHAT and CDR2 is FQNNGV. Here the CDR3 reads CASSLSPGEGSPLHF. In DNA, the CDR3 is TGTGCCAGCAGCCTCAGCCCAGGGGAGGGTTCACCCCTCCACTTT.

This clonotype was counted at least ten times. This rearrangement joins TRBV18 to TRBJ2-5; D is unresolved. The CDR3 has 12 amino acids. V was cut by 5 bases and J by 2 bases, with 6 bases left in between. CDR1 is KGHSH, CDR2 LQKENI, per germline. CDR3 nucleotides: TGTGCCAGCTCAACGGCTCAAGAGACCCAGTACTTC. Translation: CASSTAQETQYF.

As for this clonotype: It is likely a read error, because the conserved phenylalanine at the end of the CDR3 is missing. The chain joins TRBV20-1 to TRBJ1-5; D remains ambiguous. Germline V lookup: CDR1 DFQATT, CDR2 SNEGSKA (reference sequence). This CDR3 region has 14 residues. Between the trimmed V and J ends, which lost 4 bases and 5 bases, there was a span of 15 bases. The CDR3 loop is CSANWAGSDQPQHL. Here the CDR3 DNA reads TGCAGTGCTAACTGGGCCGGTTCCGATCAGCCCCAGCATCTT.

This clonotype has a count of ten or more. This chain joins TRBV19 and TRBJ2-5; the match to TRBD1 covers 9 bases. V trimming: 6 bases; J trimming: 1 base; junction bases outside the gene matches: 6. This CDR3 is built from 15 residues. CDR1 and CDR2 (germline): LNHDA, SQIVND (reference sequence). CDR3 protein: CASSRQGVVQETQYF. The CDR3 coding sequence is TGTGCCAGTAGCCGACAGGGGGTCGTCCAAGAGACCCAGTACTTC.

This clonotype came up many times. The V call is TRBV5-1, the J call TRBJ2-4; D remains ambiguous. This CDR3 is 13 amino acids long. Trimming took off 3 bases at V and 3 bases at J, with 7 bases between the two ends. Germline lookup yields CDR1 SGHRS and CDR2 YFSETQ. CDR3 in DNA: TGCGCCAGCAGCTATGGAGACAAAAACATTCAGTACTTC. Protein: CASSYGDKNIQYF.

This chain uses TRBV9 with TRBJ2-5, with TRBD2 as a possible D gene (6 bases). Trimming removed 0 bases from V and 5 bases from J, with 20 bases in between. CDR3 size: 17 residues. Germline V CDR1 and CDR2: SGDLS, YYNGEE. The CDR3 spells CASSVESVLASQETQYF. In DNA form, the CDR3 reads TGTGCCAGCAGCGTAGAATCGGTACTAGCTAGTCAGGAGACCCAGTACTTC.

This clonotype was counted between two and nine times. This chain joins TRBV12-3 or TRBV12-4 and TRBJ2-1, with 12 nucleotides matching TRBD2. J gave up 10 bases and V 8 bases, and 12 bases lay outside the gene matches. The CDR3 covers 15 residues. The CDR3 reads CASGGLAGGPREQFF. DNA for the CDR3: TGTGCCAGCGGGGGTCTAGCGGGGGGGCCTCGGGAGCAGTTCTTC.

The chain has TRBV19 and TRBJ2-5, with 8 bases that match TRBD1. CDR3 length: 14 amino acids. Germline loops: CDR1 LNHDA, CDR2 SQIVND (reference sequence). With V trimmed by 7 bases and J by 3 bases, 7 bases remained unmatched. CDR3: CASNTPGQEETQYF. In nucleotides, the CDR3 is TGTGCCAGTAACACTCCGGGACAGGAAGAGACCCAGTACTTC. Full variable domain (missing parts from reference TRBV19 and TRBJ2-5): DGGITQSPKYLFRKEGQNVTLSCEQNLNHDAMYWYRQDPGQGLRLIYYSQIVNDFQKGDIAEGYSVSREKKESFPLTVTSAQKNPTAFYLCASNTPGQEETQYFGPGTRLLVL.

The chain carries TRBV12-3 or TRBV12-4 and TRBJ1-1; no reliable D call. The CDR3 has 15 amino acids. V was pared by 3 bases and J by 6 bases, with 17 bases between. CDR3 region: CASSFPRGRGSEAFF. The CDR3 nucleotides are TGTGCCAGCAGTTTTCCCAGAGGGAGAGGCTCTGAAGCTTTCTTT.